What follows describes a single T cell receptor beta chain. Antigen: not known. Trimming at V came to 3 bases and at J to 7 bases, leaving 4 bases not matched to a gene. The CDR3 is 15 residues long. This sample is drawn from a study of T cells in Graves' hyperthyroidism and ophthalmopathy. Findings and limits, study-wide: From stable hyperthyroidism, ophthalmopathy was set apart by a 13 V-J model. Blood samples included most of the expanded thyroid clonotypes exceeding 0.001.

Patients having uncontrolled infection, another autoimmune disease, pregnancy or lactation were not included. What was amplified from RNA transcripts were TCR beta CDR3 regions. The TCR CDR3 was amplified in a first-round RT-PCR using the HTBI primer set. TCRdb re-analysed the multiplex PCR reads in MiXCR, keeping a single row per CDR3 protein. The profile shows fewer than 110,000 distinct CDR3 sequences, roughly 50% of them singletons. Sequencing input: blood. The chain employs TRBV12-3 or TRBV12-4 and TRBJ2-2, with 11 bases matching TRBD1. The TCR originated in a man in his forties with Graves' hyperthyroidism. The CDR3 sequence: CASSFRDRGVGELFF. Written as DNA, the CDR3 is TGTGCCAGCAGTTTCCGGGACAGGGGGGTCGGGGAGCTGTTTTTT.